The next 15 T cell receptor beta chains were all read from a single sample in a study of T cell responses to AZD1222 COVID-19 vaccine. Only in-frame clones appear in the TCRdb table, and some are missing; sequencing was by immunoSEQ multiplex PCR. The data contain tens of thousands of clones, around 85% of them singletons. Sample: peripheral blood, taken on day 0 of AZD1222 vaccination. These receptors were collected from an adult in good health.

The CDR3: CASSWGPNSGANVLTF. CDR3 nucleotide sequence: TGTGCCAGCAGCTGGGGACCAAACTCTGGGGCCAACGTCCTGACTTTC. This rearrangement joins TRBV5-8 to TRBJ2-6; D is possibly TRBD1 or TRBD2 (5 bases each). This CDR3 is built from 16 residues. Germline V CDR1 and CDR2: SGHTS, YDEGEE. V was clipped by 3 bases and J by 0 bases, with 10 bases between them.

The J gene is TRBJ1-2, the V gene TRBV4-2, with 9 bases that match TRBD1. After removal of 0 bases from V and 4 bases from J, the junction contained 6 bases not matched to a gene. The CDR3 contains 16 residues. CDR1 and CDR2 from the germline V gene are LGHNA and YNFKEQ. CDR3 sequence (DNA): TGTGCCAGCAGCCAAGATCAGGACAGGGGTGTCTATGGCTACACCTTC. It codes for CASSQDQDRGVYGYTF.

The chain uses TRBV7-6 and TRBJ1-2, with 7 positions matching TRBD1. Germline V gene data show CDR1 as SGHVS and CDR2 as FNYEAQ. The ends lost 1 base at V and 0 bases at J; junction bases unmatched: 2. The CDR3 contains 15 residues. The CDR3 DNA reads TGTGCCAGCAGCTTAGGGACAGGTCCTAACTATGGCTACACCTTC. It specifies CASSLGTGPNYGYTF.

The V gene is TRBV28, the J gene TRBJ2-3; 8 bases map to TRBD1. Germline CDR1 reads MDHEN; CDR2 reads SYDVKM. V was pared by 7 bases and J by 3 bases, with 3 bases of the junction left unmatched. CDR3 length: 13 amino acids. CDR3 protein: CASTRQGTDTQYF. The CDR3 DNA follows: TGTGCCAGCACTAGACAGGGGACAGATACGCAGTATTTT.

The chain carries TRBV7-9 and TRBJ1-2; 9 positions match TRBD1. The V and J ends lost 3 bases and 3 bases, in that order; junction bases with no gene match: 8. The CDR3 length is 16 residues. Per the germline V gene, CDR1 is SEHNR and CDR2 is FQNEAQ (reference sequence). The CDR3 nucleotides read TGTGCCAGCAGCTTTGGTACAGGGGGCGCCGACTATGGCTACACCTTC. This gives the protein CASSFGTGGADYGYTF.

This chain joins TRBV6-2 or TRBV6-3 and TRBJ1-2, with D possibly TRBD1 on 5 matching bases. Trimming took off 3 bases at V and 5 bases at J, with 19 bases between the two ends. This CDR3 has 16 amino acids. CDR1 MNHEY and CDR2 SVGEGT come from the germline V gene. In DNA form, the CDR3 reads TGTGCCAGCAGTTATGGGGCAGCCGGGTCGGGATATGGCTACACCTTC. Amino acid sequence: CASSYGAAGSGYGYTF.

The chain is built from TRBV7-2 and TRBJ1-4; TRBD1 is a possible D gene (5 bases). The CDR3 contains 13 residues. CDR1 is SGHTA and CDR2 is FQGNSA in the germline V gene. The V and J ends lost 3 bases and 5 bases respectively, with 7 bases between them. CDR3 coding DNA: TGTGCCAGCAGCTTCAACAGGAATGAAAAACTGTTTTTT. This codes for CASSFNRNEKLFF.

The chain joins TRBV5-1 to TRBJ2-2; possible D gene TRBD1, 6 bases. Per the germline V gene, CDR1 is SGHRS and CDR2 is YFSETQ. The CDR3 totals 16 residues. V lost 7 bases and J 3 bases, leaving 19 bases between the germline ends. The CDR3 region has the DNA TGCGCCAGCTCTCGGCAACAGGGAGAGGACACCGGGGAGCTGTTTTTT. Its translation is CASSRQQGEDTGELFF. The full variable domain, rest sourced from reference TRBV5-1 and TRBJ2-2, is KAGVTQTPRYLIKTRGQQVTLSCSPISGHRSVSWYQQTPGQGLQFLFEYFSETQRNKGNFPGRFSGRQFSNSRSEMNVSTLELGDSALYLCASSRQQGEDTGELFFGEGSRLTVL.

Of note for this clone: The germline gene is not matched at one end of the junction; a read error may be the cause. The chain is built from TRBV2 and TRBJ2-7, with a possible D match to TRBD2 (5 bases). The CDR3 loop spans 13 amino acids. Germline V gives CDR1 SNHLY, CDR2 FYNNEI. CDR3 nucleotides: TGTGCCAGCAGTAAAGCCGAGGGCTACGAGCAGTACTTC. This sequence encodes CASSKAEGYEQYF.

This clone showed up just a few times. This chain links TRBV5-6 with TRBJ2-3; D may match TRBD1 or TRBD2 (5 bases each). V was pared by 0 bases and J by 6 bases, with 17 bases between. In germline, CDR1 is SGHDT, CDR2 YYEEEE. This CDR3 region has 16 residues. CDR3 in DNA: TGTGCCAGCAGCTTGGGTCAGGGAGCCAAATTCGATACGCAGTATTTT. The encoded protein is CASSLGQGAKFDTQYF.

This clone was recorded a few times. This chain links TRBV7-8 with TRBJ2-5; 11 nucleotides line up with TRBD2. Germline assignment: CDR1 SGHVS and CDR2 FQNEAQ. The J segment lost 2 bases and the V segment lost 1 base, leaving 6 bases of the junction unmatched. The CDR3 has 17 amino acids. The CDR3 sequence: CASSLDGLAGLQETQYF. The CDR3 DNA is TGTGCCAGCAGCTTAGACGGACTAGCGGGTTTACAAGAGACCCAGTACTTC.

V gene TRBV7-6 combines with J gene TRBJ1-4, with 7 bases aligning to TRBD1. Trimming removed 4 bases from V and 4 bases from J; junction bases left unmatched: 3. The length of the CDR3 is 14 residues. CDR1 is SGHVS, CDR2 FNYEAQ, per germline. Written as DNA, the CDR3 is TGTGCCAGCAGCTCGGGACAGCTTAATGAAAAACTGTTTTTT. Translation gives CASSSGQLNEKLFF. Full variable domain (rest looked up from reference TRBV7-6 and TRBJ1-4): GAGVSQSPRYKVTKRGQDVALRCDPISGHVSLYWYRQALGQGPEFLTYFNYEAQQDKSGLPNDRFSAERPEGSISTLTIQRTEQRDSAMYRCASSSGQLNEKLFFGSGTQLSVL.

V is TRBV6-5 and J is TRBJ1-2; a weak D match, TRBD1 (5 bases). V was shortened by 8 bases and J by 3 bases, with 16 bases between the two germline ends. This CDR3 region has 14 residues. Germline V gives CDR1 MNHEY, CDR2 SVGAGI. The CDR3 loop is CASQVIRGDYGYTF. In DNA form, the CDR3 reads TGTGCCAGCCAAGTCATAAGGGGAGACTATGGCTACACCTTC.

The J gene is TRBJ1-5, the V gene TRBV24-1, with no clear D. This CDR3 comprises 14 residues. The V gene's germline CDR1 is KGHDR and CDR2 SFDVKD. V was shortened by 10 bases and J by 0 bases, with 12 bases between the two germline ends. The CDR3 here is CATHEPYSNQPQHF. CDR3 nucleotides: TGTGCCACACATGAACCTTATAGCAATCAGCCCCAGCATTTT.

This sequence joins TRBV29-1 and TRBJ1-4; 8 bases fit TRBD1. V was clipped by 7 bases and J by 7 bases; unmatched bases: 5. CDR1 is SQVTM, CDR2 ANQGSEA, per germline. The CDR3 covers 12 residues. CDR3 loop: CSGRGQGEKLFF. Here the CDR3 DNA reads TGCAGCGGCAGGGGGCAGGGTGAAAAACTGTTTTTT.